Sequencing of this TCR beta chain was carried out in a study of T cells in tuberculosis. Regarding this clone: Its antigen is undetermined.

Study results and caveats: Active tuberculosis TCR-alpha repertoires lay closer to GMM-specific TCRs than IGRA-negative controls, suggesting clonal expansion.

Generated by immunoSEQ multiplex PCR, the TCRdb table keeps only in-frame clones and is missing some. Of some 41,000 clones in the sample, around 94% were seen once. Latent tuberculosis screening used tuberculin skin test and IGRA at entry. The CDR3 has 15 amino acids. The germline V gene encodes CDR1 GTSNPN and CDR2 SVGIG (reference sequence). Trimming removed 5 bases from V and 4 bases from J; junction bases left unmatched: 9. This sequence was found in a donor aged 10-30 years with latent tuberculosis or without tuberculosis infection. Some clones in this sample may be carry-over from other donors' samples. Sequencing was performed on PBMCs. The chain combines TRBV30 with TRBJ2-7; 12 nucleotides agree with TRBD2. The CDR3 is CAWSSGRAANYEQYF. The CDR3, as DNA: TGTGCCTGGTCTAGCGGGAGGGCCGCTAATTACGAGCAGTACTTC.